The 29 T cell receptor beta chains given below trace back to one sample, sequenced in a study of T cell responses to AZD1222 COVID-19 vaccine. Libraries were prepared by immunoSEQ multiplex PCR; TCRdb keeps only in-frame clonotypes and omits some of them. Of around 110,000 clones in the sample, about 86% were seen once. This specimen consisted of peripheral blood, obtained on day 0 of AZD1222 vaccination. The receptors were gathered from an adult in good health.

J is TRBJ2-4 and V is TRBV28; TRBD2 might be the D (5 bases). Germline assignment: CDR1 MDHEN and CDR2 SYDVKM. CDR3 length: 15 amino acids. The V end lost 2 bases, the J end lost 4 bases, and 12 bases lay between the germline ends. This chain's CDR3 is CASSLLGEKKNIQYF. In DNA, the CDR3 is TGTGCCAGCAGTTTACTCGGGGAGAAAAAAAACATTCAGTACTTC.

V and J are TRBV27 and TRBJ1-2; tentative D call: TRBD1 (5 bases). Germline CDR1 reads MNHEY; CDR2 reads SMNVEV (reference sequence). The CDR3 contains 11 residues. V gave up 11 bases and J gave up 5 bases, with 12 bases separating them. The CDR3 region has the DNA TGTGCCGGCGCAGGGCAGTATGGCTACACCTTC. It translates to CAGAGQYGYTF.

This clone was seen a handful of times. The V call is TRBV7-2, the J call TRBJ1-3; 7 bases line up with TRBD1. V was pared by 5 bases and J by 2 bases, with 6 bases of the junction left unmatched. CDR3 length equals 15 residues. Germline assignment: CDR1 SGHTA and CDR2 FQGNSA. The CDR3 coding sequence is TGTGCCAGCAGCCCCCAGGGGGGGCCTGGAAACACCATATATTTT. Its translation: CASSPQGGPGNTIYF.

The chain joins TRBV5-1 to TRBJ2-5; no clear D. Trimming left V 0 bases short and J 1 base short, with 10 bases between. This CDR3 has 15 amino acids. The germline V gene encodes CDR1 SGHRS and CDR2 YFSETQ. CDR3 in DNA: TGCGCCAGCAGCTTGGGTGGCGGCCGCCAAGAGACCCAGTACTTC. It yields the protein CASSLGGGRQETQYF.

The chain carries TRBV4-1 and TRBJ2-1; 9 bases match TRBD1. Germline V CDR1 and CDR2: MGHRA, YSYEKL. The CDR3 totals 16 residues. J gave up 8 bases and V 2 bases, and 10 bases lay outside the gene matches. The CDR3 spells CASSQHPGQGKDEQFF. The CDR3 DNA follows: TGCGCCAGCAGCCAACATCCGGGACAGGGCAAGGATGAGCAGTTCTTC.

The chain links TRBV6-1 to TRBJ1-5; D remains unclear. The CDR3 spans 15 residues. Germline values: CDR1 MNHNS, CDR2 SASEGT. Trimming stripped 0 bases from V and 4 bases from J, with 10 bases between. CDR3 amino acids: CASSEAHYGNQPQHF. CDR3 DNA sequence: TGTGCCAGCAGTGAAGCACACTATGGGAATCAGCCCCAGCATTTT.

This chain joins TRBV5-1 and TRBJ1-6, with D uncertain. Trimming took off 1 base at V and 5 bases at J, with 13 bases between the two ends. CDR3 length: 16 residues. Germline V gives CDR1 SGHRS, CDR2 YFSETQ. The CDR3 loop reads CASSLLKREDNSPLHF. For the CDR3, the DNA is TGCGCCAGCAGCTTGCTTAAACGGGAGGATAATTCACCCCTCCACTTT.

CDR3 DNA: TGTGCCAGCGGGGCTAGCGGGAGTCACAAGACCCAGTACTTC. Translating gives CASGASGSHKTQYF. The J gene is TRBJ2-5, the V gene TRBV7-2, with TRBD2 identical over 10 bases. The V gene's germline CDR1 is SGHTA and CDR2 FQGNSA. V gave up 8 bases and J gave up 6 bases; unmatched junction bases: 9. The CDR3 runs 14 residues. The full variable domain, rest sourced from reference TRBV7-2 and TRBJ2-5, is GAGVSQSPSNKVTEKGKDVELRCDPISGHTALYWYRQSLGQGLEFLIYFQGNSAPDKSGLPSDRFSAERTGGSVSTLTIQRTQQEDSAVYLCASGASGSHKTQYFGPGTRLLVL.

The chain couples TRBV23-1 to TRBJ1-6, with TRBD1 as a possible D gene (6 bases). TRBV23-1 is recorded as an ORF, its role being uncertain. The CDR3 spans 17 residues. V gave up 4 bases and J gave up 2 bases, with 15 bases separating them. The CDR3 nucleotides read TGCGCCAGCAGTCGTACAGGGAGCGGCCCCTATAATTCACCCCTCCACTTT. Translating gives CASSRTGSGPYNSPLHF.

The chain carries TRBV7-9 and TRBJ1-2; 7 nucleotides align to TRBD1. Germline V gives CDR1 SEHNR, CDR2 FQNEAQ (reference sequence). CDR3 length equals 12 residues. J lost 8 bases, V lost 4 bases, and 4 bases had no gene match. The CDR3 nucleotides are TGTGCCAGCAGCTCGCAGGGGGACGGCTACACCTTC. Its translation is CASSSQGDGYTF.

The genes are TRBV9 and TRBJ2-5, with 7 positions matching TRBD1. Trimming took 5 bases from V and 2 from J; bases not matched to a gene: 12. This CDR3 is built from 16 residues. In germline, CDR1 is SGDLS, CDR2 YYNGEE. In DNA form, the CDR3 reads TGTGCCAGCAGTATTCTGGGGGAGACAGGGCAAGAGACCCAGTACTTC. This translates into CASSILGETGQETQYF.

V and J are TRBV9 and TRBJ1-6; 9 bases map to TRBD1. Germline CDR1 SGDLS, CDR2 YYNGEE. Unmatched junction bases numbered 10, after V lost 6 bases and J lost 9 bases. The CDR3 has 15 residues. DNA for the CDR3: TGTGCCAGCACCCATGGGACAGGGAATCGTTCACCCCTCCACTTT. It is translated as CASTHGTGNRSPLHF.

The chain joins TRBV5-1 to TRBJ2-7; D is unresolved. The length of the CDR3 is 14 residues. V shed 4 bases and J shed 2 bases, with 13 bases lying between them. Per germline, CDR1 SGHRS and CDR2 YFSETQ. The CDR3 region has the DNA TGCGCCAGCAGCCGCCTCCCGGGTACCTACGAGCAGTACTTC. This translates into CASSRLPGTYEQYF. The full variable domain, its missing parts supplied by reference TRBV5-1 and TRBJ2-7, is KAGVTQTPRYLIKTRGQQVTLSCSPISGHRSVSWYQQTPGQGLQFLFEYFSETQRNKGNFPGRFSGRQFSNSRSEMNVSTLELGDSALYLCASSRLPGTYEQYFGPGTRLTVT.

In its sample, this clone ranks as large. The V call is TRBV6-1, the J call TRBJ1-3; D is unresolved. In germline, CDR1 is MNHNS, CDR2 SASEGT. V was cut by 3 bases and J by 3 bases, with 12 bases left in between. The CDR3 spans 15 residues. The CDR3, as DNA: TGTGCCAGCAGTGAGTCGGTAGCGGATGGAAACACCATATATTTT. Residues: CASSESVADGNTIYF.

The genes are TRBV6-5 and TRBJ1-5; no reliable D call. CDR3 length: 13 residues. The V end lost 7 bases, the J end lost 1 base, and 8 bases lay between the germline ends. CDR1 is MNHEY and CDR2 is SVGAGI in the germline V gene. The CDR3 loop is CASKASSNQPQHF. CDR3 nucleotide sequence: TGTGCCAGCAAGGCGTCGAGCAATCAGCCCCAGCATTTT.

The chain joins TRBV19 to TRBJ1-4, with D unresolved. Per germline, CDR1 LNHDA and CDR2 SQIVND (reference sequence). This CDR3 comprises 10 residues. V shed 4 bases and J shed 6 bases, with 0 bases lying between them. The CDR3 coding sequence is TGTGCCAGTAGTAATGAAAAACTGTTTTTT. This codes for CASSNEKLFF. The variable domain in full, with the rest retrieved from reference TRBV19 and TRBJ1-4, is DGGITQSPKYLFRKEGQNVTLSCEQNLNHDAMYWYRQDPGQGLRLIYYSQIVNDFQKGDIAEGYSVSREKKESFPLTVTSAQKNPTAFYLCASSNEKLFFGSGTQLSVL.

This chain connects TRBV18 to TRBJ1-1; D ambiguous. The CDR3 sequence is 13 residues long. Germline CDR1 reads KGHSH; CDR2 reads LQKENI. Trimming pared 3 bases from V and 4 bases from J, leaving 9 bases between. The CDR3 DNA sequence: TGTGCCAGCTCACCGGCAGTAGGCACTGAAGCTTTCTTT. Encoded protein: CASSPAVGTEAFF.

V and J are TRBV11-2 and TRBJ2-7; TRBD2 matches at 8 bases. The CDR3 has 15 amino acids. With V trimmed by 5 bases and J by 4 bases, 10 bases remained unmatched. Germline CDR1 and CDR2: SGHAT and FQNNGV. This CDR3 reads CASSHGTRFIYEQYF. The CDR3 DNA sequence: TGTGCCAGCAGCCACGGGACTAGATTTATATACGAGCAGTACTTC. Variable domain in full (rest from reference TRBV11-2 and TRBJ2-7): EAGVAQSPRYKIIEKRQSVAFWCNPISGHATLYWYQQILGQGPKLLIQFQNNGVVDDSQLPKDRFSAERLKGVDSTLKIQPAKLEDSAVYLCASSHGTRFIYEQYFGPGTRLTVT.

V is TRBV7-2 and J is TRBJ2-3; unclear D gene. This CDR3 spans 16 amino acids. CDR1 is SGHTA, CDR2 FQGNSA, per germline. Trimming left V 1 base short and J 6 bases short, with 17 bases between. DNA of the CDR3: TGTGCCAGCAGCTTAGGTGGGTCAGGATTGCTGGATACGCAGTATTTT. It codes for CASSLGGSGLLDTQYF.

The rearrangement uses TRBV19 and TRBJ1-4; D uncertain. Germline values: CDR1 LNHDA, CDR2 SQIVND (reference sequence). The CDR3 covers 16 residues. V lost 0 bases, J lost 7 bases, and 15 bases lay in between. The CDR3, as DNA: TGTGCCAGTAGTATAGATCTCACGATCTCAGGTGAAAAACTGTTTTTT. It encodes CASSIDLTISGEKLFF. The whole variable domain, remainder taken from reference TRBV19 and TRBJ1-4, is DGGITQSPKYLFRKEGQNVTLSCEQNLNHDAMYWYRQDPGQGLRLIYYSQIVNDFQKGDIAEGYSVSREKKESFPLTVTSAQKNPTAFYLCASSIDLTISGEKLFFGSGTQLSVL.

The gene calls are TRBV29-1 and TRBJ2-1; 8 positions match TRBD1. The V gene's germline CDR1 is SQVTM and CDR2 ANQGSEA. The CDR3 loop spans 12 amino acids. The CDR3 loop reads CSAQGAYNEQFF. Here the CDR3 DNA reads TGCAGTGCACAGGGGGCCTACAATGAGCAGTTCTTC.

A few counts support this clone. The chain couples TRBV5-4 to TRBJ2-3, with D possibly being TRBD2 (6 bases). Trimming removed 5 bases from V and 4 bases from J, with 11 bases in between. The CDR3 is made up of 13 amino acids. Germline V CDR1 and CDR2: SGHNT, YYREEE (reference sequence). In DNA form, the CDR3 reads TGTGCCAGCAGGATACTAGCTTCAGATACGCAGTATTTT. Protein: CASRILASDTQYF.

The chain uses TRBV3-1 (or the pseudogene TRBV3-2) and TRBJ1-5; D unclear. The V and J ends lost 2 bases and 2 bases respectively, with 4 bases between them. This CDR3 comprises 13 residues. From germline, CDR1 is LGHDT and CDR2 YNNKEL (reference sequence). CDR3 in amino acids: CASSQSGNQPQHF. DNA of the CDR3: TGTGCCAGCAGCCAAAGTGGCAATCAGCCCCAGCATTTT.

This chain uses TRBV6-1 with TRBJ1-2; 7 bases are a match to TRBD1. Germline loops: CDR1 MNHNS, CDR2 SASEGT. V lost 3 bases, J lost 4 bases, and 5 bases stayed unmatched. The CDR3 spans 14 residues. This chain's CDR3 is CASSDWTGFYGYTF. The DNA for the CDR3 is TGTGCCAGCAGTGACTGGACAGGCTTCTATGGCTACACCTTC.

The chain uses TRBV5-4 and TRBJ2-5; D might be TRBD2 (6 bases). This CDR3 contains 14 residues. Trimming shortened V by 10 bases and J by 2 bases, and 18 bases separated the two germline ends. CDR1 SGHNT and CDR2 YYREEE come from the germline V gene (reference sequence). In nucleotides, the CDR3 is TGTGCCTATCATGGGGACTCCTCACAAGAGACCCAGTACTTC. It codes for CAYHGDSSQETQYF.

The chain combines TRBV27 with TRBJ1-1; maybe TRBD1 (5 bases). The germline gives CDR1 MNHEY, CDR2 SMNVEV (reference sequence). V gave up 2 bases and J gave up 4 bases, with 8 bases separating them. The CDR3 extends over 13 amino acids. The CDR3 protein is CASSLQGTTEAFF. The CDR3 nucleotides read TGTGCCAGCAGTTTACAAGGGACCACTGAAGCTTTCTTT.

The chain employs TRBV7-9 and TRBJ1-5; D is unresolved. Germline CDR1 SEHNR, CDR2 FQNEAQ (reference sequence). Trimming removed 5 bases from V and 2 bases from J, with 13 bases in between. The CDR3 extends over 15 amino acids. Here the CDR3 reads CASSQAEGGNQPQHF. Here the CDR3 DNA reads TGTGCCAGCAGCCAAGCCGAAGGAGGCAATCAGCCCCAGCATTTT.

This clone was detected once. V and J are TRBV5-4 and TRBJ1-2; 9 bases match TRBD1. The V gene end was trimmed by 2 bases and the J gene end by 7 bases; junction bases not matched to a gene: 21. Germline-derived CDR1 and CDR2 are SGHNT and YYREEE (reference sequence). This CDR3 is built from 19 residues. CDR3 in DNA: TGTGCCAGCAGCTTTGGAGGATTAGGGACAGGGACCATACCATCTGGCTACACCTTC. Its translation: CASSFGGLGTGTIPSGYTF. Supplemented by reference TRBV5-4 and TRBJ1-2, the full variable domain reads ETGVTQSPTHLIKTRGQQVTLRCSSQSGHNTVSWYQQALGQGPQFIFQYYREEENGRGNFPPRFSGLQFPNYSSELNVNALELDDSALYLCASSFGGLGTGTIPSGYTFGSGTRLTVV.

The gene calls are TRBV6-2 or TRBV6-3 and TRBJ2-1, with D unclear. Trimming cost V 2 bases and J 0 bases, with 11 bases left between them. The germline gives CDR1 MNHEY, CDR2 SVGEGT. This CDR3 spans 16 amino acids. CDR3 bases: TGTGCCAGCAGTTACGTCCGTTCCTCCTCCTACAATGAGCAGTTCTTC. It specifies CASSYVRSSSYNEQFF.